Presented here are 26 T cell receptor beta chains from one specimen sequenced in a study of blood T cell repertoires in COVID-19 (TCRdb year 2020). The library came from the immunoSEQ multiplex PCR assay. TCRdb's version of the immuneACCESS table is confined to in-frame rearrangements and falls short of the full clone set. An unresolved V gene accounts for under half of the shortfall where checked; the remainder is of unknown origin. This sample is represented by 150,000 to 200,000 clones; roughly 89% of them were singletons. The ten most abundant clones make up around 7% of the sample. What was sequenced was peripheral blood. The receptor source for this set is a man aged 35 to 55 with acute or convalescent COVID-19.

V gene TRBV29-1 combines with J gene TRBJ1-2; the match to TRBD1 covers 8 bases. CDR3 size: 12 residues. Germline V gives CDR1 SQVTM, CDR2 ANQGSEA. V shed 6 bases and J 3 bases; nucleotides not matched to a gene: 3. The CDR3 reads CSVRGQDYGYTF. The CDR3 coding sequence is TGCAGCGTCCGGGGACAGGACTATGGCTACACCTTC. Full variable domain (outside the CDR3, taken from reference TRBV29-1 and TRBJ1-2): SAVISQKPSRDICQRGTSLTIQCQVDSQVTMMFWYRQQPGQSLTLIATANQGSEATYESGFVIDKFPISRPNLTFSTLTVSNMSPEDSSIYLCSVRGQDYGYTFGSGTRLTVV.

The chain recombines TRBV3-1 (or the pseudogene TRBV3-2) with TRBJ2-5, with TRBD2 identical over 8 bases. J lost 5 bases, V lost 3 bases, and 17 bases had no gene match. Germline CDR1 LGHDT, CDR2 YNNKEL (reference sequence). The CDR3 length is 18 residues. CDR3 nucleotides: TGTGCCAGCAGCCAGGGGATCATCCCCGGGGGGGCCAAGGAGACCCAGTACTTC. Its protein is CASSQGIIPGGAKETQYF.

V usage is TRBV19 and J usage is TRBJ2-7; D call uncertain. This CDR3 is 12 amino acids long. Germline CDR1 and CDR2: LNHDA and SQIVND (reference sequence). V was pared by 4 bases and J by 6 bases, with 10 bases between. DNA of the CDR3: TGTGCCAGTAGTAGGGCGCCCGGCGAGCAGTACTTC. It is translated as CASSRAPGEQYF.

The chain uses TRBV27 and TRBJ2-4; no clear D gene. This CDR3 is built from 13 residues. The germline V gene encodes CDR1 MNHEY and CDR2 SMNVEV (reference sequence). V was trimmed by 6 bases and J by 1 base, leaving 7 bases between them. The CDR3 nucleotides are TGTGCCAGCAGAGAGCTGGCCAAAAACATTCAGTACTTC. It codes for CASRELAKNIQYF.

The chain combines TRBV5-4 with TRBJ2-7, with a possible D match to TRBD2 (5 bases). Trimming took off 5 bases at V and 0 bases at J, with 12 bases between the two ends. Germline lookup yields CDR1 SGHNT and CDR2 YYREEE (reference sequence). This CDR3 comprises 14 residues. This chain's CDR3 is CASSFRGSSYEQYF. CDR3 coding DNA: TGTGCCAGCAGTTTTCGAGGGAGCTCCTACGAGCAGTACTTC.

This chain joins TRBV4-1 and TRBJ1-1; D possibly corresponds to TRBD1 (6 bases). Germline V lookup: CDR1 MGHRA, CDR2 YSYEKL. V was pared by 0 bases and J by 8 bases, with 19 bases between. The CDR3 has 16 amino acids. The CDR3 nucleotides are TGCGCCAGCAGCCAAGATCCCGCCGGACAGAGAGCAGAAGCTTTCTTT. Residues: CASSQDPAGQRAEAFF.

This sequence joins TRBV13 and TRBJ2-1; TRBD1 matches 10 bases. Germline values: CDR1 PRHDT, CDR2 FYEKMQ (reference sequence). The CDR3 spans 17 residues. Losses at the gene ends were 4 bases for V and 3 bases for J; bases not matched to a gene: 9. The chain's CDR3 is CASSSWRQGAVYNEQFF. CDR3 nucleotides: TGTGCCAGCAGCTCGTGGCGACAGGGGGCAGTCTACAATGAGCAGTTCTTC.

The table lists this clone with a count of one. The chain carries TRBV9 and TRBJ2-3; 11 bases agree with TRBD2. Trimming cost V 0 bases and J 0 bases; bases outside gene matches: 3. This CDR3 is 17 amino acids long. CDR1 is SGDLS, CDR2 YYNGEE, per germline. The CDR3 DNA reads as TGTGCCAGCAGCGTAGTTAGCGGGGGGGCTAGCACAGATACGCAGTATTTT. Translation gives CASSVVSGGASTDTQYF.

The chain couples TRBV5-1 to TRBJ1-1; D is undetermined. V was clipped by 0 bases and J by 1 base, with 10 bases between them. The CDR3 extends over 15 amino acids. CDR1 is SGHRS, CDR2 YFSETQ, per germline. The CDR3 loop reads CASSLDGVENTEAFF. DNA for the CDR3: TGCGCCAGCAGCTTGGACGGGGTTGAGAACACTGAAGCTTTCTTT.

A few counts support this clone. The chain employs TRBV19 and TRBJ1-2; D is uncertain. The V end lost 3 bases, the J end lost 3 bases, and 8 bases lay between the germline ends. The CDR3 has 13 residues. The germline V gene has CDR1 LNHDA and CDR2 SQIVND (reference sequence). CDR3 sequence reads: CASSMREYYGYTF. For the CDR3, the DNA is TGTGCCAGTAGTATGAGGGAGTACTATGGCTACACCTTC.

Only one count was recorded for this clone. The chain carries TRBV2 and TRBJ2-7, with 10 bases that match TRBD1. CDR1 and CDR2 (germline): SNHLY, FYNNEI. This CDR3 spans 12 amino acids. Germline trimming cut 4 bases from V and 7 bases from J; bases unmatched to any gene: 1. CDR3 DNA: TGTGCCAGCAGTGGGACAGGGGGGGAGCAGTACTTC. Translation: CASSGTGGEQYF.

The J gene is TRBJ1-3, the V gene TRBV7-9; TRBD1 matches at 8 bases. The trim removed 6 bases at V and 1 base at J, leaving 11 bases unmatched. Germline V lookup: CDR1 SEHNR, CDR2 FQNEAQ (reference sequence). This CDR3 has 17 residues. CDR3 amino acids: CASRQNGGQASGNTIYF. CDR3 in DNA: TGTGCCAGCAGACAAAATGGGGGACAGGCTTCTGGAAACACCATATATTTT.

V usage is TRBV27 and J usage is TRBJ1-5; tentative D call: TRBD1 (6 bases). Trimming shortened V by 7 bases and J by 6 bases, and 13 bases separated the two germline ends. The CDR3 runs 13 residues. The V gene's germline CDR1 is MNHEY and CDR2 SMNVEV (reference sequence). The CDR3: CASTWTAGQPQHF. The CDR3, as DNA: TGTGCCAGCACCTGGACAGCCGGTCAGCCCCAGCATTTT.

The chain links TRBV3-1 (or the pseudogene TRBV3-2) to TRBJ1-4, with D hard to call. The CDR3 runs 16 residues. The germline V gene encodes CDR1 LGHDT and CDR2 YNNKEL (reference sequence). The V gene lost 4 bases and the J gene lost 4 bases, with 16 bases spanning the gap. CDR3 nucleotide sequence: TGTGCCAGCAGCCCGTTCCTCTCAAGCGTTAATGAAAAACTGTTTTTT. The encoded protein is CASSPFLSSVNEKLFF.

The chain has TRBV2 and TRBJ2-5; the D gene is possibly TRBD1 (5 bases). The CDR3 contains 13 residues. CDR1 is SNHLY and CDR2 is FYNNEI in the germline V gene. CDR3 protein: CALLGQGQETQYF. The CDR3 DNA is TGTGCTCTGTTAGGGCAGGGCCAAGAGACCCAGTACTTC.

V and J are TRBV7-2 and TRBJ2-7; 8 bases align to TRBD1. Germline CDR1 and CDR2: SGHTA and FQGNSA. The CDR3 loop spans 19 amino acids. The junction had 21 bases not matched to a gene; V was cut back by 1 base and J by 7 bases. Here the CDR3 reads CASSLGRHPLGQGAGEQYF. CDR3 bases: TGTGCCAGCAGCTTAGGAAGGCATCCCTTAGGGCAGGGGGCCGGAGAGCAGTACTTC.

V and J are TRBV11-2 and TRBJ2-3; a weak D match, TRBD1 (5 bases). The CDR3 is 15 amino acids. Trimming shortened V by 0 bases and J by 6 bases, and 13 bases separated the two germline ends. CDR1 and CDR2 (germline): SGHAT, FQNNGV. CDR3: CASSLDRREGDTQYF. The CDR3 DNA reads TGTGCCAGCAGCTTAGATCGCAGGGAAGGCGATACGCAGTATTTT.

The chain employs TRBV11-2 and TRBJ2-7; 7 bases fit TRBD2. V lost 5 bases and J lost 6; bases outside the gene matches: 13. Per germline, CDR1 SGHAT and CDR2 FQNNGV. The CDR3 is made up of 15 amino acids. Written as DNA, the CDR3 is TGTGCCAGCAGCCCGCCCTGGCAGCGGGATGGCGAGCAGTACTTC. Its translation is CASSPPWQRDGEQYF. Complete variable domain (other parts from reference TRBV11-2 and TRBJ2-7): EAGVAQSPRYKIIEKRQSVAFWCNPISGHATLYWYQQILGQGPKLLIQFQNNGVVDDSQLPKDRFSAERLKGVDSTLKIQPAKLEDSAVYLCASSPPWQRDGEQYFGPGTRLTVT.

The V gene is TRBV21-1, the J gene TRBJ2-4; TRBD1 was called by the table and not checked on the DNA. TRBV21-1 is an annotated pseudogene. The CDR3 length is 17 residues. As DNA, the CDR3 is TGTGCCAGCAGCAAAGCTCATGCACACCCACACAAAAACATTCAGTACTTC. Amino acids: CASSKAHAHPHKNIQYF.

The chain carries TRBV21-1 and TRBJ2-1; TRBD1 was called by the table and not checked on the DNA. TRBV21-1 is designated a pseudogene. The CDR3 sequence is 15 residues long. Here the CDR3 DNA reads TGTGCCAGCGGCGGACATAACCGGTACGATAATGAGCAGTTCTTC. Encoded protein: CASGGHNRYDNEQFF.

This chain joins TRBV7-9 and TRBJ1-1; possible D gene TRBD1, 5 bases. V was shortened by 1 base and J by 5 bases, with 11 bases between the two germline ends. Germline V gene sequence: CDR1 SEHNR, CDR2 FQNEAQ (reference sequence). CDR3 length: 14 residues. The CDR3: CASSLVDRVTEAFF. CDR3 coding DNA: TGTGCCAGCAGCTTAGTCGACAGAGTTACTGAAGCTTTCTTT.

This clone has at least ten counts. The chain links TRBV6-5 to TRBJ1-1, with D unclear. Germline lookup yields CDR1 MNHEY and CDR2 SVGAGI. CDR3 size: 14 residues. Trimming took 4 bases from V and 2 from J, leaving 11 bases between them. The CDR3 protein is CASSFGLGNTEAFF. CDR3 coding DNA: TGTGCCAGCAGTTTTGGACTGGGAAACACTGAAGCTTTCTTT.

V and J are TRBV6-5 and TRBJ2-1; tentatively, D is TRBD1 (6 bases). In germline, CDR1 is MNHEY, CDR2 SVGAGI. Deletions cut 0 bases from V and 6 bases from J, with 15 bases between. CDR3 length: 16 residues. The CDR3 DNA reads TGTGCCAGCAGTTACTCAACGGGGCAGGGGATCAATGAGCAGTTCTTC. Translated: CASSYSTGQGINEQFF.

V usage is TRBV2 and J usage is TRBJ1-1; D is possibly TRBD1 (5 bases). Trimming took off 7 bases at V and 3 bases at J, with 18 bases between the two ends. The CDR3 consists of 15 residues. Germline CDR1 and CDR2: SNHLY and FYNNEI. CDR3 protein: CASIAGSMGYTEAFF. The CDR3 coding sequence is TGTGCCAGCATCGCAGGGTCTATGGGATACACTGAAGCTTTCTTT.

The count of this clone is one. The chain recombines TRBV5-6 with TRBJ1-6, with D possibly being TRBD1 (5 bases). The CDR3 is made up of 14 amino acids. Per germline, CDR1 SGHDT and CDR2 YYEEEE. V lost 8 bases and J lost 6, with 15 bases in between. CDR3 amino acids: CASTLGASNSPLHF. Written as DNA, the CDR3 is TGTGCCAGTACTCTTGGGGCCAGTAATTCACCCCTCCACTTT.

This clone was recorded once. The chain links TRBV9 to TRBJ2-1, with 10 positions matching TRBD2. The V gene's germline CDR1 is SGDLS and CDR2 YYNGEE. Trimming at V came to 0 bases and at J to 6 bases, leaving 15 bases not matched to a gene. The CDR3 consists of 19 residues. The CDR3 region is CASSVGEASGGLRGNEQFF. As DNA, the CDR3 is TGTGCCAGCAGCGTAGGAGAGGCTAGCGGGGGCCTCAGGGGCAATGAGCAGTTCTTC.